These 14 T cell receptor beta chains originate from one sample sequenced in a study of T cell changes during pregnancy in multiple sclerosis. Method: immunoSEQ multiplex PCR; TCRdb's copy keeps in-frame clones and lacks some. The sample yields 55,000 to 85,000 clones, around 90% seen once. The sample in question was peripheral blood, obtained after pregnancy. Every receptor here comes from a female donor with multiple sclerosis, enrolled in a pregnancy study.

This chain uses TRBV11-1 with TRBJ2-7, with 9 nucleotides matching TRBD2. Trimming cost V 5 bases and J 4 bases; bases outside gene matches: 9. CDR1 is SGHAT, CDR2 FQDESV, per germline (reference sequence). The CDR3 has 15 amino acids. CDR3 DNA sequence: TGTGCCAGCAGCCGCGCGGGAGGGGAGGTATACGAGCAGTACTTC. The encoded protein is CASSRAGGEVYEQYF.

CDR3 sequence: CASGPGQGNQPQHF. Here the CDR3 DNA reads TGTGCTAGTGGCCCTGGACAGGGGAATCAGCCCCAGCATTTT. V and J are TRBV12-5 and TRBJ1-5; 9 positions agree with TRBD1. The CDR3 has 14 amino acids. The V segment lost 6 bases and the J segment 4 bases; nucleotides outside the gene matches: 4. Germline V CDR1 and CDR2: LGHNT, FRNRAP.

This rearrangement joins TRBV30 to TRBJ1-1; D gene ambiguous. Per germline, CDR1 GTSNPN and CDR2 SVGIG (reference sequence). This CDR3 is 10 amino acids long. With 7 bases removed from V and 6 bases from J, the gap between germline ends came to 9 bases. CDR3 bases: TGTGCCTACGGGGAGTCTGAAGCTTTCTTT. Translated, it gives CAYGESEAFF.

The chain uses TRBV30 and TRBJ2-2; tentative D call: TRBD2 (6 bases). V lost 6 bases and J lost 4, with 15 bases in between. Per the germline V gene, CDR1 is GTSNPN and CDR2 is SVGIG (reference sequence). CDR3 length equals 14 residues. CDR3 sequence reads: CACSEGLPTGELFF. The CDR3 nucleotides read TGTGCCTGCTCGGAGGGACTGCCCACCGGGGAGCTGTTTTTT.

This rearrangement joins TRBV5-1 to TRBJ1-1; 9 bases map to TRBD1. Trimming at V came to 4 bases and at J to 6 bases, leaving 7 bases not matched to a gene. Looked up from germline, CDR1 is SGHRS and CDR2 is YFSETQ. The CDR3 extends over 14 amino acids. CDR3: CASSPQGASSEAFF. For the CDR3, the DNA is TGCGCCAGCAGCCCACAGGGGGCATCTTCTGAAGCTTTCTTT. The whole variable domain, filled in from reference TRBV5-1 and TRBJ1-1, reads KAGVTQTPRYLIKTRGQQVTLSCSPISGHRSVSWYQQTPGQGLQFLFEYFSETQRNKGNFPGRFSGRQFSNSRSEMNVSTLELGDSALYLCASSPQGASSEAFFGQGTRLTVV.

This rearrangement joins TRBV18 to TRBJ2-1; 8 nucleotides line up with TRBD2. Germline V gene data show CDR1 as KGHSH and CDR2 as LQKENI. The CDR3 runs 15 residues. Trimming at V came to 6 bases and at J to 0 bases, leaving 4 bases not matched to a gene. The chain's CDR3 is CASSVLAASYNEQFF. The CDR3 coding sequence is TGTGCCAGCTCGGTACTAGCGGCCTCCTACAATGAGCAGTTCTTC.

The gene calls are TRBV7-2 and TRBJ2-5; tentatively, D is TRBD2 (6 bases). V was pared by 10 bases and J by 5 bases, with 11 bases between. The CDR3 is 11 residues long. Germline-derived CDR1 and CDR2 are SGHTA and FQGNSA. The CDR3 DNA follows: TGTGCCACTACCCGGGGGGAGACCCAGTACTTC. It is translated as CATTRGETQYF.

The chain couples TRBV11-3 to TRBJ2-3; 13 bases match TRBD2. The germline V gene has CDR1 SGHNT and CDR2 YENEEA. The V segment lost 1 base and the J segment 1 base; nucleotides outside the gene matches: 5. The CDR3 is made up of 18 amino acids. The CDR3 loop reads CASSLGTSGSVGTDTQYF. As DNA, the CDR3 is TGTGCCAGCAGCTTAGGGACTAGCGGGAGTGTCGGCACAGATACGCAGTATTTT.

This clone came up once. The gene calls are TRBV11-2 and TRBJ2-5, with 15 bases fitting TRBD2. CDR3 length equals 18 residues. The germline V gene has CDR1 SGHAT and CDR2 FQNNGV. J was trimmed by 4 bases and V by 5 bases; bases with no gene match: 11. This CDR3 is CASSKRPGLAGGRETQYF. The CDR3 DNA reads TGTGCCAGCAGCAAAAGGCCGGGACTAGCGGGAGGTAGAGAGACCCAGTACTTC. The whole variable domain, filled in from reference TRBV11-2 and TRBJ2-5, reads EAGVAQSPRYKIIEKRQSVAFWCNPISGHATLYWYQQILGQGPKLLIQFQNNGVVDDSQLPKDRFSAERLKGVDSTLKIQPAKLEDSAVYLCASSKRPGLAGGRETQYFGPGTRLLVL.

The V gene is TRBV7-9, the J gene TRBJ2-7; 7 bases are shared with TRBD1. J was trimmed by 5 bases and V by 5 bases; bases with no gene match: 12. This CDR3 region has 15 residues. Germline V lookup: CDR1 SEHNR, CDR2 FQNEAQ (reference sequence). CDR3 sequence reads: CASSRVVTGNNEQYF. The CDR3 DNA reads TGTGCCAGCAGCCGGGTAGTGACAGGGAACAACGAGCAGTACTTC.

The chain combines TRBV4-1 with TRBJ2-6, with D possibly being TRBD2 (5 bases). V was cut by 2 bases and J by 1 base, with 6 bases left in between. This CDR3 region has 15 residues. The germline gives CDR1 MGHRA, CDR2 YSYEKL. The CDR3 is CASSQPGSGANVLTF. DNA of the CDR3: TGCGCCAGCAGCCAACCGGGATCTGGGGCCAACGTCCTGACTTTC.

The table lists this clone with a count of one. V usage is TRBV7-2 and J usage is TRBJ2-1, with TRBD2 matching over 8 bases. Germline values: CDR1 SGHTA, CDR2 FQGNSA. The CDR3 spans 15 residues. V trimming: 1 base; J trimming: 6 bases; junction bases outside the gene matches: 5. The CDR3 sequence is CASSLGSGSSNEQFF. CDR3 coding DNA: TGTGCCAGCAGCTTAGGGAGCGGGAGTAGCAATGAGCAGTTCTTC. Complete variable domain (other parts from reference TRBV7-2 and TRBJ2-1): GAGVSQSPSNKVTEKGKDVELRCDPISGHTALYWYRQSLGQGLEFLIYFQGNSAPDKSGLPSDRFSAERTGGSVSTLTIQRTQQEDSAVYLCASSLGSGSSNEQFFGPGTRLTVL.

There are a few counts of this clone. The chain recombines TRBV5-4 with TRBJ1-1; a possible D gene is TRBD1 (6 bases). CDR1 and CDR2 from the germline V gene are SGHNT and YYREEE (reference sequence). CDR3 length: 14 residues. V lost 5 bases and J lost 0, with 11 bases in between. The CDR3 spells CASRTGQMNTEAFF. The CDR3 nucleotides are TGTGCCAGCAGGACCGGACAGATGAACACTGAAGCTTTCTTT.

This clone came up once. The chain has TRBV7-3 and TRBJ2-3, with TRBD2 matching 8 bases. V shed 4 bases and J 3 bases; nucleotides not matched to a gene: 12. The CDR3 is 17 amino acids. Germline CDR1 SGHTA, CDR2 FQGTGA. CDR3 amino acids: CASSSAGTREKTDTQYF. DNA for the CDR3: TGTGCCAGCAGCTCAGCCGGGACTAGAGAGAAGACAGATACGCAGTATTTT.